These T cell receptor beta chains were read from a single sample in a study of blood T cell repertoires in COVID-19. Only in-frame clones appear in the TCRdb table, and some are missing; sequencing was by immunoSEQ multiplex PCR. The sample includes some 250,000 clones, 88% of them seen just once. Material for sequencing was peripheral blood. These receptors were obtained from a woman aged 40 to 49 who had recovered from COVID-19. Each CDR3 is given with its conserved first and last residue. Each record gives: CDR3 DNA, CDR3 protein, clone size, V gene, J gene, D gene. The D gene is left open where the match is weak. Clone sizes are given selectively: once, few, many, or a class where the clone is expanded.

CDR3 DNA: TGTGCCAGCAGCCAAGATGTGCCAGGGTCCCAGCCCCAGCATTTT; CDR3 protein: CASSQDVPGSQPQHF; clone size: .; V gene: TRBV3-1/TRBV3-2; J gene: TRBJ1-5; D gene: .
CDR3 DNA: TGTGCCAGCTCACCACGTGGACTAGCGGGAGCGGGCACCGGGGAGCTGTTTTTT; CDR3 protein: CASSPRGLAGAGTGELFF; clone size: .; V gene: TRBV18; J gene: TRBJ2-2; D gene: TRBD2
CDR3 DNA: TGTGCCAGTAGAACCGGGAGGAACACTGAAGCTTTCTTT; CDR3 protein: CASRTGRNTEAFF; clone size: .; V gene: TRBV19; J gene: TRBJ1-1; D gene: .
CDR3 DNA: TGTGCCAGCTCACCCCTCGGGGAGGGGGGGGAAGCTTTCTTT; CDR3 protein: CASSPLGEGGEAFF; clone size: .; V gene: TRBV18; J gene: TRBJ1-1; D gene: .
CDR3 DNA: TGTGCCAGCAGCGACAGGACTAGCAGCTACGAGCAGTACTTC; CDR3 protein: CASSDRTSSYEQYF; clone size: .; V gene: TRBV7-2; J gene: TRBJ2-7; D gene: TRBD2
CDR3 DNA: TGCGCCAGCAGCCAAACTAGCGGGAGGGCCTTCGGGGAGCAGTACTTC; CDR3 protein: CASSQTSGRAFGEQYF; clone size: once; V gene: TRBV4-3; J gene: TRBJ2-7; D gene: TRBD2
CDR3 DNA: TGTGCCAGCAGCGGGGACAGGGGCAATGAGCAGTTCTTC; CDR3 protein: CASSGDRGNEQFF; clone size: .; V gene: TRBV9; J gene: TRBJ2-1; D gene: TRBD1
CDR3 DNA: TGTGCCACCAGCAGCGGGACAGGAGACTTCTATGGCTACACCTTC; CDR3 protein: CATSSGTGDFYGYTF; clone size: .; V gene: TRBV15; J gene: TRBJ1-2; D gene: TRBD1
CDR3 DNA: TGCGCCAGCAGCTCCCGCCGGGGAGGCCCTAGCACAGATACGCAGTATTTT; CDR3 protein: CASSSRRGGPSTDTQYF; clone size: .; V gene: TRBV5-1; J gene: TRBJ2-3; D gene: .
CDR3 DNA: TGTGCCAGCAGTTACGGGTCGGTAGCGCCTAGCACAGATACGCAGTATTTT; CDR3 protein: CASSYGSVAPSTDTQYF; clone size: .; V gene: TRBV6-2/TRBV6-3; J gene: TRBJ2-3; D gene: .
CDR3 DNA: TGCGCCAGCAGCTGGGGGGAAGGGGCGAACACTGAAGCTTTCTTT; CDR3 protein: CASSWGEGANTEAFF; clone size: .; V gene: TRBV5-1; J gene: TRBJ1-1; D gene: .
CDR3 DNA: TGTGCCAGCAGCGTCTCCTATAATTCACCCCTCCACTTT; CDR3 protein: CASSVSYNSPLHF; clone size: .; V gene: TRBV12-3/TRBV12-4; J gene: TRBJ1-6; D gene: .
CDR3 DNA: TGTGCCAGCAGCTTAGCCCCAGCGAACTATGGCTACACCTTC; CDR3 protein: CASSLAPANYGYTF; clone size: once; V gene: TRBV11-2; J gene: TRBJ1-2; D gene: .
CDR3 DNA: TGTGCCAGCAGACCCCCGGGGACCTATAATTCACCCCTCCACTTT; CDR3 protein: CASRPPGTYNSPLHF; clone size: .; V gene: TRBV6-5; J gene: TRBJ1-6; D gene: .
CDR3 DNA: TGTGCCAGCACCACCCGACATGGGGGGGAGCAGTACTTC; CDR3 protein: CASTTRHGGEQYF; clone size: .; V gene: TRBV7-9; J gene: TRBJ2-7; D gene: .
CDR3 DNA: TGTGCCAGCGCCCCCGGGTCCGGGACCGGGGAGCTGTTTTTT; CDR3 protein: CASAPGSGTGELFF; clone size: .; V gene: TRBV18; J gene: TRBJ2-2; D gene: .
CDR3 DNA: TGTGCCAGCAGCCCGACCGGGTCTAATGAAAAACTGTTTTTT; CDR3 protein: CASSPTGSNEKLFF; clone size: .; V gene: TRBV7-2; J gene: TRBJ1-4; D gene: .
CDR3 DNA: TGTGCCAGCCCGGGGAGCGGGAACTATGGCTACACCTTC; CDR3 protein: CASPGSGNYGYTF; clone size: .; V gene: TRBV13; J gene: TRBJ1-2; D gene: .
CDR3 DNA: TGTGCCGCCGGGGGGCTAGCGGGAGATTCCTACGAGCAGTACTTC; CDR3 protein: CAAGGLAGDSYEQYF; clone size: .; V gene: TRBV6-5; J gene: TRBJ2-7; D gene: TRBD2
CDR3 DNA: TGTGCCATCAGGGGACTAGGACAGGGGCCAGATACGCAGTATTTT; CDR3 protein: CAIRGLGQGPDTQYF; clone size: .; V gene: TRBV10-3; J gene: TRBJ2-3; D gene: .
CDR3 DNA: TGTGCCAGCAGCATTGGGGGGGGCCAAGAGACCCAGTACTTC; CDR3 protein: CASSIGGGQETQYF; clone size: .; V gene: TRBV5-6; J gene: TRBJ2-5; D gene: TRBD2
CDR3 DNA: TGCGCCAGCAGCCCCCTAGCGGGGGGCTCCTACGAGCAGTACTTC; CDR3 protein: CASSPLAGGSYEQYF; clone size: .; V gene: TRBV5-1; J gene: TRBJ2-7; D gene: TRBD2
CDR3 DNA: TGCAGCGTTGGGGGGGGCGCAATGAACACTGAAGCTTTCTTT; CDR3 protein: CSVGGGAMNTEAFF; clone size: .; V gene: TRBV29-1; J gene: TRBJ1-1; D gene: .
CDR3 DNA: TGTGCCACCAGCGCCCGACAGGGAGGTGGCACTGAAGCTTTCTTT; CDR3 protein: CATSARQGGGTEAFF; clone size: once; V gene: TRBV15; J gene: TRBJ1-1; D gene: TRBD1
CDR3 DNA: TGTGCCATCAGGGGACAGGGAGTTCACACTGAAGCTTTCTTT; CDR3 protein: CAIRGQGVHTEAFF; clone size: .; V gene: TRBV10-3; J gene: TRBJ1-1; D gene: TRBD1
CDR3 DNA: TGTGCCAGCAGCACGCGGGAGGGCCGGATCGGGGAGCTGTTTTTT; CDR3 protein: CASSTREGRIGELFF; clone size: once; V gene: TRBV14; J gene: TRBJ2-2; D gene: TRBD2
CDR3 DNA: TGTGCCTGGAGTGCCAGGGGCCCCTACGAGCAGTACTTC; CDR3 protein: CAWSARGPYEQYF; clone size: .; V gene: TRBV30; J gene: TRBJ2-7; D gene: .
CDR3 DNA: TGTGCCAGCAGCTCGGAGTGGCGGAAGGACTGGCGAGAGACCCAGTACTTC; CDR3 protein: CASSSEWRKDWRETQYF; clone size: .; V gene: TRBV7-8; J gene: TRBJ2-5; D gene: .
CDR3 DNA: TGTGCCAGCAGCTTAAGGGGAACGGGACAGGGTAATGAAAAACTGTTTTTT; CDR3 protein: CASSLRGTGQGNEKLFF; clone size: .; V gene: TRBV7-9; J gene: TRBJ1-4; D gene: TRBD1
CDR3 DNA: TGTGCCAGCAGCCGATTTGCGGGATACAATGAGCAGTTCTTC; CDR3 protein: CASSRFAGYNEQFF; clone size: .; V gene: TRBV7-9; J gene: TRBJ2-1; D gene: .
CDR3 DNA: TGTGCCAGCAGTCGGGACAGGGGGCGCGGGGAGACCCAGTACTTC; CDR3 protein: CASSRDRGRGETQYF; clone size: .; V gene: TRBV2; J gene: TRBJ2-5; D gene: TRBD1
CDR3 DNA: TGTGCCAGCAGTTATACAGAGAGCTCCTATAATTCACCCCTCCACTTT; CDR3 protein: CASSYTESSYNSPLHF; clone size: few; V gene: TRBV6-9; J gene: TRBJ1-6; D gene: .
CDR3 DNA: TGTGCCATCCGAGAGGGTGGGAGGGGGGAGACCCAGTACTTC; CDR3 protein: CAIREGGRGETQYF; clone size: .; V gene: TRBV10-3; J gene: TRBJ2-5; D gene: .
CDR3 DNA: TGTGCCAGGCGGCGGGTCAATCAGCCCCAGCATTTT; CDR3 protein: CARRRVNQPQHF; clone size: .; V gene: TRBV27; J gene: TRBJ1-5; D gene: .
CDR3 DNA: TGTGCCTGGAGCCCAAGGGGCCTAGCGCCCACCGGGGAGCTGTTTTTT; CDR3 protein: CAWSPRGLAPTGELFF; clone size: .; V gene: TRBV30; J gene: TRBJ2-2; D gene: .
CDR3 DNA: TGTGCCAGCAGCCCTAGCGGGAGGGCAGATACGCAGTATTTT; CDR3 protein: CASSPSGRADTQYF; clone size: .; V gene: TRBV7-2; J gene: TRBJ2-3; D gene: TRBD2
CDR3 DNA: TGTGCCAGCAGCTTACGGGACAGCTCCTATAGCAATCAGCCCCAGCATTTT; CDR3 protein: CASSLRDSSYSNQPQHF; clone size: .; V gene: TRBV7-2; J gene: TRBJ1-5; D gene: TRBD1